A single sample is the source of the 2 T cell receptor beta chains below, sequenced in a study of T-cell reconstitution after alpha-beta-depleted transplantation in children. TCRbeta library construction was performed incorporating unique molecular identifiers. TCRdb processed the PCR reads anew with MiXCR; each CDR3 protein has one entry. The table shows 200,000 to 300,000 distinct CDR3 sequences, with approximately 12% occurring only once. The specimen was PBMCs from the stem cell graft donor, collected from the stem cell graft. All receptors derive from a human donor who donated a stem cell graft to a child with acute lymphoblastic leukemia.

This clonotype occurred a few times. The chain carries TRBV5-1 and TRBJ2-1; D is uncertain. Deletions cut 2 bases from V and 6 bases from J, with 15 bases between. CDR3 length: 15 amino acids. Germline lookup yields CDR1 SGHRS and CDR2 YFSETQ. The CDR3 coding sequence is TGCGCCAGCAGCTTAGGAGCGAACCCACCCAATGAGCAGTTCTTC. Translation: CASSLGANPPNEQFF.

This clonotype was seen repeatedly, ten times or more. This chain uses TRBV11-2 with TRBJ2-1; D is uncertain. Between the trimmed V and J ends, which lost 4 bases and 0 bases, there was a span of 10 bases. Germline V gene data show CDR1 as SGHAT and CDR2 as FQNNGV. The CDR3 contains 15 residues. This CDR3 is CASSYDSSSYNEQFF. In nucleotides, the CDR3 is TGTGCCAGCAGCTACGACTCGAGCTCCTACAATGAGCAGTTCTTC.